This T cell receptor beta chain was captured in a study of beta chain features in type 1 diabetes. Study results and caveats: Shorter TCRB CDR3s, moderately but significantly so, were found in Type 1 diabetes patients in all four CD4+ subsets. PCR might preferentially amplify shorter templates, equally in patients and controls.

A single heparinised draw of 95 to 150 mL on average was taken per donor. Of note for this clone: Antigen specificity is unknown.

The sequenced template was cDNA made from the entire isolated RNA. Measured with immunoSEQ multiplex PCR; TCRdb has only the in-frame clones, and not every one. The repertoire holds about 14,000 clones, with 65% as singletons. The specimen sequenced was stem cell memory CD4+ T cells from blood. This receptor was identified in a young woman with type 1 diabetes.

CDR3 DNA: TGCGCCAGCAGACAATCTGGGACAGGCCCCTACGAGCAGTACTTC. Amino acid sequence: CASRQSGTGPYEQYF. The chain employs TRBV4-3 and TRBJ2-7; 8 positions agree with TRBD1. The CDR3 consists of 15 residues. Germline trimming cut 6 bases from V and 2 bases from J; bases unmatched to any gene: 9. Germline CDR1 reads LGHNA; CDR2 reads YSLEER.